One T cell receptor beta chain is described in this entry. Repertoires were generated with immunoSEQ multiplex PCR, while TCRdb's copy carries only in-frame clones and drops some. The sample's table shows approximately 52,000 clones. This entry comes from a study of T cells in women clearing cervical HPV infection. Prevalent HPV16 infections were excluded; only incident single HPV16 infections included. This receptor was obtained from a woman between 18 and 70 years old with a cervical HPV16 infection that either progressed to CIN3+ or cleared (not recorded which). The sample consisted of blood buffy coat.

CDR3 bases read: TGTGCCACCAGTGATGGGACTAGCGGTAATGAG. It encodes CATSDGTSGNE. The CDR3 reads in full as CATSDGTSGNEQFF. This rearrangement joins TRBV24-1 to TRBJ2-1; TRBD2 matches at 11 bases. The CDR3 goes on 3 residues after the read ends, and that part is filled in from the germline J gene. Germline CDR1 reads KGHDR; CDR2 reads SFDVKD. The CDR3 consists of 14 residues. The J segment lost 7 bases and the V segment lost 3 bases, leaving 1 base of the junction unmatched.